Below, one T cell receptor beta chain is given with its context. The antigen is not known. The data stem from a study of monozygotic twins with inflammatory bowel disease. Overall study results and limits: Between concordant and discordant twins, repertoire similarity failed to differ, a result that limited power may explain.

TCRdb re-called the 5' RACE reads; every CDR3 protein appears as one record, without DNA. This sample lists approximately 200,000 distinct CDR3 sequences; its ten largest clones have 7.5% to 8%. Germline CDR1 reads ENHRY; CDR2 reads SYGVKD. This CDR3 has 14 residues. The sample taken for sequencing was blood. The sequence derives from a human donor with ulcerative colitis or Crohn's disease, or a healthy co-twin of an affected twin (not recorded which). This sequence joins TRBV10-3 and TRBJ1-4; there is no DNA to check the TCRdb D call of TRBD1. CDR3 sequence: CAISEGPGYEKLFF.